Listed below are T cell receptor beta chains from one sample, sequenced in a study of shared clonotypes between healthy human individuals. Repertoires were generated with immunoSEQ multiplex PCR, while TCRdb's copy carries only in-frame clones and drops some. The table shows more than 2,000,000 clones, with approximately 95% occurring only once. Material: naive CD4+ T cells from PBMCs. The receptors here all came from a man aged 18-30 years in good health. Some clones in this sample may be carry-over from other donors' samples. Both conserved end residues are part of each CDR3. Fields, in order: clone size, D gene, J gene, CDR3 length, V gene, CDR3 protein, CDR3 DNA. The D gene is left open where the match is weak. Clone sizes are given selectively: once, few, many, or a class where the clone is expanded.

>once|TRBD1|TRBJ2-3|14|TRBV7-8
CASSRDRGTDTQYF
TGTGCCAGCAGCCGGGACAGGGGCACAGATACGCAGTATTTT
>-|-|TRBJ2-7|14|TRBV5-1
CASRPGYNPYEQYF
TGCGCCTCTCGCCCCGGTTACAACCCCTACGAGCAGTACTTC
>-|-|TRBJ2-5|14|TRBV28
CASSLLRQGGTQYF
TGTGCCAGCAGTTTATTGCGTCAGGGGGGGACCCAGTACTTC
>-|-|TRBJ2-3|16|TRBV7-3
CASSLGFREGTDTQYF
TGTGCCAGCAGCTTAGGTTTCCGGGAAGGCACAGATACGCAGTATTTT
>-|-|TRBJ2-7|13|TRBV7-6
CASSFGQSYEQYF
TGTGCCAGCAGCTTCGGACAGAGCTACGAGCAGTACTTC
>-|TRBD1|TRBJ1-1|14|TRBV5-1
CASSQTGTGAEAFF
TGCGCCAGCAGTCAAACCGGGACAGGGGCTGAAGCTTTCTTT
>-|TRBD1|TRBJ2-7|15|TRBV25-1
CASSTSRQGAYEQYF
TGTGCCAGCAGTACTTCCAGACAGGGGGCATACGAGCAGTACTTC
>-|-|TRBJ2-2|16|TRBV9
CASSVGTGRAEGELFF
TGTGCCAGCAGCGTAGGAACAGGGCGAGCTGAGGGGGAGCTGTTTTTT
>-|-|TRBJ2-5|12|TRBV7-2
CASSFLRETQYF
TGTGCCAGCAGCTTTCTCCGGGAGACCCAGTACTTC
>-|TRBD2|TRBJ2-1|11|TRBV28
CASSLLRELFF
TGTGCCAGCAGTTTGTTGCGGGAGCTATTCTTC
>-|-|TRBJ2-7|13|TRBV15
CATSIEGAYEQYF
TGTGCCACCAGCATAGAGGGGGCCTACGAGCAGTACTTC
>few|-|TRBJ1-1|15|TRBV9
CASSVAVTSNTEAFF
TGTGCCAGCAGCGTAGCCGTTACCTCGAACACTGAAGCTTTCTTT
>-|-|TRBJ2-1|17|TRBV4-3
CASSQERTPWTYNEQFF
TGCGCCAGCAGCCAAGAACGGACCCCCTGGACGTACAATGAGCAGTTCTTC
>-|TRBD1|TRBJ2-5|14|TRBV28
CASSSPGGLETQYF
TGTGCCAGCAGTTCCCCAGGGGGCCTAGAGACCCAGTACTTC
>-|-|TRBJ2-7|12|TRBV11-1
CASSASSYEQYF
TGTGCCAGCAGCGCATCGTCCTACGAGCAGTACTTC
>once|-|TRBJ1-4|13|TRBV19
CASRGRTNEKLFF
TGTGCCAGCCGAGGACGGACTAATGAAAAACTGTTTTTT
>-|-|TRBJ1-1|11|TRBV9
CASRGNTEAFF
TGTGCCAGCCGAGGCAACACTGAAGCTTTCTTT
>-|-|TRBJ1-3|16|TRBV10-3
CAISERWVNSGNTIYF
TGTGCCATCAGTGAGCGGTGGGTGAACTCTGGAAACACCATATATTTT
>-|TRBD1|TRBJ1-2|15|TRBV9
CASSPTGGVGYGYTF
TGTGCCAGCAGCCCCACAGGGGGCGTTGGCTATGGCTACACCTTC
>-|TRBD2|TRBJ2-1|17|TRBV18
CASSPILTSGSYNEQFF
TGTGCCAGCTCACCCATTTTAACTAGCGGCTCCTACAATGAGCAGTTCTTC
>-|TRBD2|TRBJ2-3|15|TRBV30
CAWQPGTSVSDTQYF
TGTGCCTGGCAACCCGGGACTAGCGTGTCAGATACGCAGTATTTT
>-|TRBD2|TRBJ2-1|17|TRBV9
CASSYEKTSRGYNEQFF
TGTGCCAGCAGCTATGAAAAGACTAGCCGGGGGTACAATGAGCAGTTCTTC
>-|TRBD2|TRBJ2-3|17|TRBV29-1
CSVPGTSGRADADTQYF
TGCAGCGTGCCCGGGACTAGCGGGAGGGCCGACGCAGATACGCAGTATTTT
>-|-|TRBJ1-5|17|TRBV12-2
CASRLVWERASNQPQHF
TGTGCAAGTCGCTTAGTTTGGGAAAGGGCGAGCAATCAGCCCCAGCATTTT
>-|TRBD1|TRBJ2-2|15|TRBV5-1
CASSLTGGGSGELFF
TGCGCCAGCAGTTTGACAGGGGGTGGCTCCGGGGAGCTGTTTTTT
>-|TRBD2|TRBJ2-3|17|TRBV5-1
CASSLAGTSGPTDTQYF
TGCGCCAGCAGCTTGGCAGGGACTAGCGGGCCCACAGATACGCAGTATTTT
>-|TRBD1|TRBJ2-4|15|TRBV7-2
CASSLMGTGVNIQYF
TGTGCCAGCAGCTTAATGGGGACAGGTGTAAACATTCAGTACTTC
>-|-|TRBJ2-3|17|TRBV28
CASSSAGASIRTDTQYF
TGTGCCAGCAGTTCTGCCGGGGCTAGCATTCGGACAGATACGCAGTATTTT
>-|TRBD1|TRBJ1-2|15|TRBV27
CASSHRDRGRDGYTF
TGTGCCAGCAGTCACCGGGACAGGGGCAGAGATGGCTACACCTTC
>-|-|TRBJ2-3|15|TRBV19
CASSIVTSSTDTQYF
TGTGCCAGTAGTATTGTAACCTCTAGCACAGATACGCAGTATTTT
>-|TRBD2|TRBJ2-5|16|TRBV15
CATSRDRLAGAETQYF
TGTGCCACCAGCAGAGATCGCCTAGCGGGAGCAGAGACCCAGTACTTC
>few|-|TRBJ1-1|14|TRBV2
CASSGEGSGTEAFF
TGTGCCAGCAGTGGGGAGGGCTCGGGGACTGAAGCTTTCTTT
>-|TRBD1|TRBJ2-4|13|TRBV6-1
CAGRDSKGNIQYF
TGTGCCGGCCGGGACAGTAAAGGCAACATTCAGTACTTC
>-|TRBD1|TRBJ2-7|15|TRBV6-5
CASIMSGTGGGEQYF
TGTGCCAGCATTATGTCCGGGACAGGGGGTGGCGAGCAGTACTTC
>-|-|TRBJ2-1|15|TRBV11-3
CASSLESASYNEQFF
TGTGCCAGCAGCTTAGAGTCCGCCTCCTACAATGAGCAGTTCTTC
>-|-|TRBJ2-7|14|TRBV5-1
CASSSEDISYEQYF
TGCGCCAGCAGCTCCGAGGACATCTCCTACGAGCAGTACTTC
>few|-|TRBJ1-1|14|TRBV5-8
CASSLAGSVTEAFF
TGTGCCAGCAGCTTGGCAGGGAGTGTAACTGAAGCTTTCTTT
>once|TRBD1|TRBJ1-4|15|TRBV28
CASSLPGQGPEKLFF
TGTGCCAGCAGTCTCCCGGGACAGGGCCCTGAAAAACTGTTTTTT
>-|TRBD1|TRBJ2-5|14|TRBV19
CASSLGTAQETQYF
TGTGCCAGTAGTCTCGGGACAGCCCAAGAGACCCAGTACTTC
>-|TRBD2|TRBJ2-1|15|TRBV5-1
CASSHTGTRIYEQFF
TGCGCCAGCAGCCACACCGGGACTAGGATCTATGAGCAGTTCTTC
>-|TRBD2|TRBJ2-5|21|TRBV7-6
CASSLSPARGLAGGGQETQYF
TGTGCCAGCAGCTTAAGTCCCGCCCGAGGACTAGCGGGAGGCGGCCAAGAGACCCAGTACTTC
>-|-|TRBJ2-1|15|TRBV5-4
CASSLLPGTYNEQFF
TGTGCCAGCAGCTTGCTCCCCGGCACCTACAATGAGCAGTTCTTC
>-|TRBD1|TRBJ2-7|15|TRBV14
CASSLRQGARGEQYF
TGTGCCAGCAGCCTGCGACAGGGGGCGCGGGGCGAGCAGTACTTC
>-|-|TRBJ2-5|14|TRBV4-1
CASSQGAGLETQYF
TGCGCCAGCAGCCAAGGGGCAGGGCTTGAGACCCAGTACTTC
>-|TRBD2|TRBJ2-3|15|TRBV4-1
CASSRHSGSTDTQYF
TGCGCCAGCAGCCGGCATAGCGGGAGCACAGATACGCAGTATTTT
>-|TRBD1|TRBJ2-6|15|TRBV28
CASTGGRAGANVLTF
TGTGCTTCGACAGGGGGCCGTGCTGGGGCCAACGTCCTGACTTTC
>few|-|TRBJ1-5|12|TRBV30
CAWSREEQPQHF
TGTGCCTGGTCGAGGGAGGAACAGCCCCAGCATTTT
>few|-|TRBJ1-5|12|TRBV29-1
CSAVYSNQPQHF
TGCAGCGCTGTGTATAGCAATCAGCCCCAGCATTTT
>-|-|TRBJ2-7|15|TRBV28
CASSNMGAQTYEQYF
TGTGCCAGCAGCAATATGGGGGCACAGACGTACGAGCAGTACTTC
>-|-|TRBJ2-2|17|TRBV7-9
CASSLKGSGLNTGELFF
TGTGCCAGCAGCTTAAAAGGGTCGGGGCTGAACACCGGGGAGCTGTTTTTT
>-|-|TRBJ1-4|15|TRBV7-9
CAAIGTDSTNEKLFF
TGTGCGGCTATTGGTACAGATTCAACTAATGAAAAACTGTTTTTT